This entry concerns a single T cell receptor (beta chain). In the original workflow: Estimates of nucleated cell counts were drawn from the amplification of reference gene primers. Assay used: immunoSEQ multiplex PCR; TCRdb lists only in-frame clones, some missing. The V and J calls and clone size come from that table; D and trimming were worked out from the DNA. The table includes over 400,000 clones, roughly 89% detected once. This entry belongs to a study of blood T cell repertoires in COVID-19. The specimen sequenced was peripheral blood. The clonotype comes from a woman between 50 and 59 years old with COVID-19, enrolled during active disease.

CDR3 amino acids: CASSPGQGGNTEAFF. The CDR3 bases are TGCGCCAGCAGCCCAGGGCAGGGGGGGAACACTGAAGCTTTCTTT. The chain is built from TRBV4-1 and TRBJ1-1, with 7 positions matching TRBD1. The CDR3 consists of 15 residues. V shed 4 bases and J 1 base; nucleotides not matched to a gene: 6. In germline, CDR1 is MGHRA, CDR2 YSYEKL.